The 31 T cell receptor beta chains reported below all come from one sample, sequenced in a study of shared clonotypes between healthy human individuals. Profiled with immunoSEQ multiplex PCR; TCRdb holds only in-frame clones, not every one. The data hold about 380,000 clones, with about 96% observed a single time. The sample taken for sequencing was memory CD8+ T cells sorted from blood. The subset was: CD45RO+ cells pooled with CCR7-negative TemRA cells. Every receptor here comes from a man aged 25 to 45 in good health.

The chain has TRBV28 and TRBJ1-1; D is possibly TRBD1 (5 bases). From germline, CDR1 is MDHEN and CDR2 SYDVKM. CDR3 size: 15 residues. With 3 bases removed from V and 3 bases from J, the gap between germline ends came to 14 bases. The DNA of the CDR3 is TGTGCCAGCAGTTTGGGGGGTCTCGGGGACACTGAAGCTTTCTTT. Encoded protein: CASSLGGLGDTEAFF.

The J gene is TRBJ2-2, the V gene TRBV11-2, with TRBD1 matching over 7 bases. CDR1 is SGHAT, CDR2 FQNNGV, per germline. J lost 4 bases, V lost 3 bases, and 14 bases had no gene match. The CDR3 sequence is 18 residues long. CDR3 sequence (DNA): TGTGCCAGCAGCTTGGAGCCCGTCGGACAGGCATCCACCGGGGAGCTGTTTTTT. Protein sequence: CASSLEPVGQASTGELFF. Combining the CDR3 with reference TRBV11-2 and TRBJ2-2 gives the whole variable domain EAGVAQSPRYKIIEKRQSVAFWCNPISGHATLYWYQQILGQGPKLLIQFQNNGVVDDSQLPKDRFSAERLKGVDSTLKIQPAKLEDSAVYLCASSLEPVGQASTGELFFGEGSRLTVL.

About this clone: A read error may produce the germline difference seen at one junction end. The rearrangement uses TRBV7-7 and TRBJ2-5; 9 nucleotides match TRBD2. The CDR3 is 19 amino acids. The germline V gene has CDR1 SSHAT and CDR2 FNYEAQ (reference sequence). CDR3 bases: TGTGCTAGCAGCTTAGCGCGGCCCTTGCTAGCGGGAACACAAGAGACCCAGTACTTC. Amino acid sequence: CASSLARPLLAGTQETQYF.

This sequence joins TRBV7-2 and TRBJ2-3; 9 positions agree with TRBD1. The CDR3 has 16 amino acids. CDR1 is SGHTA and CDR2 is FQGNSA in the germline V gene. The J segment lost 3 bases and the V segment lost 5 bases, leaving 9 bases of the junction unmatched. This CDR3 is CASSHGTGIGTDTQYF. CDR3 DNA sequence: TGTGCCAGCAGCCACGGGACAGGGATAGGGACAGATACGCAGTATTTT. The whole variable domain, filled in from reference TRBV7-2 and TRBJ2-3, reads GAGVSQSPSNKVTEKGKDVELRCDPISGHTALYWYRQSLGQGLEFLIYFQGNSAPDKSGLPSDRFSAERTGGSVSTLTIQRTQQEDSAVYLCASSHGTGIGTDTQYFGPGTRLTVL.

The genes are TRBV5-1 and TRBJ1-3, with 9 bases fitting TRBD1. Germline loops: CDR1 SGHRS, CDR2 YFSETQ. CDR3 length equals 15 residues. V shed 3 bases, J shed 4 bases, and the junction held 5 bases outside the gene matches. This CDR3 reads CASSWTGAIGNTIYF. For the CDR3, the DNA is TGCGCCAGCAGCTGGACAGGGGCAATAGGAAACACCATATATTTT.

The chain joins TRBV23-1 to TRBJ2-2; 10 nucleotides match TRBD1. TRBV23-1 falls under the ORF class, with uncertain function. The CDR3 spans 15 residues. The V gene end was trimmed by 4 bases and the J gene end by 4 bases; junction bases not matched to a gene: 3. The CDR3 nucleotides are TGCGCCAGCAGTCCGGGACAGGGGTTCACCGGGGAGCTGTTTTTT. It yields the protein CASSPGQGFTGELFF.

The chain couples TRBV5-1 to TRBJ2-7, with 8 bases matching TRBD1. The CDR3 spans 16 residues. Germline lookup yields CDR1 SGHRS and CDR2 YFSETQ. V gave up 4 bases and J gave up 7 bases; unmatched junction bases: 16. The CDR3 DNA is TGCGCCAGCAGCCTCCCCTCCGGGACAGGATTGGGGGAGCAGTACTTC. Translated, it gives CASSLPSGTGLGEQYF.

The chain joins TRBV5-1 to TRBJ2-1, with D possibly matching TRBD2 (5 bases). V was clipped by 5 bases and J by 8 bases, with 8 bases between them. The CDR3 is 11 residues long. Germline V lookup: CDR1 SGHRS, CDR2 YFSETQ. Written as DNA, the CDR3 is TGCGCCAGCAGTCGGGGAGATGAGCAGTTCTTC. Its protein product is CASSRGDEQFF.

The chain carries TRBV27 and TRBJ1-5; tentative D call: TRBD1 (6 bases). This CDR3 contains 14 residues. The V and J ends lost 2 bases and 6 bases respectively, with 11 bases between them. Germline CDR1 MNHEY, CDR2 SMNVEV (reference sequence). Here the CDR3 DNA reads TGTGCCAGCAGTTTAAAGGGGGGGCGTCAGCCCCAGCATTTT. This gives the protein CASSLKGGRQPQHF.

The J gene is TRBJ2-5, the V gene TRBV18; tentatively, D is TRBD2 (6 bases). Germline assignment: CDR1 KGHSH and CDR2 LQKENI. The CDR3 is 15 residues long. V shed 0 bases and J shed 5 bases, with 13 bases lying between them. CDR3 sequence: CASSPPGGGIETQYF. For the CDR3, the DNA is TGTGCCAGCTCACCACCGGGAGGCGGGATCGAGACCCAGTACTTC.

The chain's CDR3 is CASSQVPTSGSGDEQFF. The CDR3 bases are TGTGCCAGCAGCCAAGTCCCAACTAGCGGGAGTGGGGATGAGCAGTTCTTC. V and J are TRBV4-2 and TRBJ2-1; 11 bases fit TRBD2. The V segment lost 1 base and the J segment 8 bases; nucleotides outside the gene matches: 10. Germline CDR1 and CDR2: LGHNA and YNFKEQ. The CDR3 has 17 residues.

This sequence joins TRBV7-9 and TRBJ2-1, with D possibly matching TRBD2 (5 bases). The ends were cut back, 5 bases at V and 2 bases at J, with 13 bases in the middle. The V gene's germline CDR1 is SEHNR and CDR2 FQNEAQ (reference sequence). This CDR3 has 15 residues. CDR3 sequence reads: CASSERSPPYNEQFF. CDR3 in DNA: TGTGCCAGCAGCGAGCGGTCCCCTCCCTACAATGAGCAGTTCTTC.

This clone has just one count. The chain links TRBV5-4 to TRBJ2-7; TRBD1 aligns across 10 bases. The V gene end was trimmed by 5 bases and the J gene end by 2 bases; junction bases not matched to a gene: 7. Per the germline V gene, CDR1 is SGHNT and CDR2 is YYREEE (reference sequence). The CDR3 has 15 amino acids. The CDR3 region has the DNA TGTGCCAGCAGGGACAACGGACAGGGGGCCTACGAGCAGTACTTC. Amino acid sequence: CASRDNGQGAYEQYF. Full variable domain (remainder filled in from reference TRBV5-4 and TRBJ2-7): ETGVTQSPTHLIKTRGQQVTLRCSSQSGHNTVSWYQQALGQGPQFIFQYYREEENGRGNFPPRFSGLQFPNYSSELNVNALELDDSALYLCASRDNGQGAYEQYFGPGTRLTVT.

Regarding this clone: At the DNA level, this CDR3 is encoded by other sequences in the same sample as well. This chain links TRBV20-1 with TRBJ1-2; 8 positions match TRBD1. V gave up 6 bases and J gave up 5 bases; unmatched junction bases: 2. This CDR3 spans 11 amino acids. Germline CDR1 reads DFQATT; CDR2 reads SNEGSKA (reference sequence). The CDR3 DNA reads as TGCAGTGCGCGGGACAGGTATGGCTACACCTTC. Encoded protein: CSARDRYGYTF.

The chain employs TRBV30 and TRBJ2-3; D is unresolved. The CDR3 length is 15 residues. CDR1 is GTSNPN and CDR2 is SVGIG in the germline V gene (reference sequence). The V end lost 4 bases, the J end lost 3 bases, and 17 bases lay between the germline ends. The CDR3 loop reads CAWTETGSKTDTQYF. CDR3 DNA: TGTGCCTGGACCGAGACCGGGTCGAAGACAGATACGCAGTATTTT. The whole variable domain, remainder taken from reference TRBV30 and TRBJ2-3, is SQTIHQWPATLVQPVGSPLSLECTVEGTSNPNLYWYRQAAGRGLQLLFYSVGIGQISSEVPQNLSASRPQDRQFILSSKKLLLSDSGFYLCAWTETGSKTDTQYFGPGTRLTVL.

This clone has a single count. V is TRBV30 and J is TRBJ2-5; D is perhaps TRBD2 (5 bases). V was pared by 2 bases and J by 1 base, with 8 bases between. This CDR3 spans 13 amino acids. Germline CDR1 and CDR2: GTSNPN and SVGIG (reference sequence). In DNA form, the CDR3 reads TGTGCCTGGAGTCTAGCCGGCCAAGAGACCCAGTACTTC. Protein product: CAWSLAGQETQYF.

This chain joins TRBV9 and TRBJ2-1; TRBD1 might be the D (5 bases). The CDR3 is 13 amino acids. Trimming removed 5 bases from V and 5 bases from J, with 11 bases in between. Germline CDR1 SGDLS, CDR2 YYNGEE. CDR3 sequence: CASRGARDNEQFF. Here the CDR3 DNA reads TGTGCCAGCAGAGGGGCCCGTGACAATGAGCAGTTCTTC.

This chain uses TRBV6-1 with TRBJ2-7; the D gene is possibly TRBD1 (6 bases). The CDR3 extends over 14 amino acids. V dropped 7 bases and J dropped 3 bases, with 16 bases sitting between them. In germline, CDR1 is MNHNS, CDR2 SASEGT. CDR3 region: CASTHAGTSYEQYF. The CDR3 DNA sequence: TGTGCCAGCACCCATGCCGGGACAAGCTACGAGCAGTACTTC.

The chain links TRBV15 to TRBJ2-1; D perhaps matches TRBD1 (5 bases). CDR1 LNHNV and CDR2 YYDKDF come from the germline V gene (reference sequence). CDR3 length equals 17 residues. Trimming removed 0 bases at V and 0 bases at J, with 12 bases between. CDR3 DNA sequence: TGTGCCACCAGCAGAGATTTAGGGGCCAACTCCTACAATGAGCAGTTCTTC. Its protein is CATSRDLGANSYNEQFF.

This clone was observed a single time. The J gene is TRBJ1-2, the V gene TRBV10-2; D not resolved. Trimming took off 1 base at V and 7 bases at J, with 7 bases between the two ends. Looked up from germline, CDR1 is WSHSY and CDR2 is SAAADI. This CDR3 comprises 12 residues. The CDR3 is CASSEYRGGYTF. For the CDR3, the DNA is TGCGCCAGCAGTGAGTACAGAGGTGGCTACACCTTC.

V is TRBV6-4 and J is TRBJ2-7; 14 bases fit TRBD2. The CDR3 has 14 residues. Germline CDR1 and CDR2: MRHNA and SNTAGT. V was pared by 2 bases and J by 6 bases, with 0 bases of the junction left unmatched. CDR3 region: CASSDGTSGSEQYF. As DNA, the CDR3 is TGTGCCAGCAGTGACGGGACTAGCGGGAGCGAGCAGTACTTC.

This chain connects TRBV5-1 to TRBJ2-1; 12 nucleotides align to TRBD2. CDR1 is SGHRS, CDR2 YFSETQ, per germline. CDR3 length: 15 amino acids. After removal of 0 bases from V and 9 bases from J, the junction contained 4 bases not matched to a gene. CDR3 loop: CASSLASGRGGEQFF. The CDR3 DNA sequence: TGCGCCAGCAGCTTGGCTAGCGGGAGGGGCGGTGAGCAGTTCTTC. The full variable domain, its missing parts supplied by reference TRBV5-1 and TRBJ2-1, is KAGVTQTPRYLIKTRGQQVTLSCSPISGHRSVSWYQQTPGQGLQFLFEYFSETQRNKGNFPGRFSGRQFSNSRSEMNVSTLELGDSALYLCASSLASGRGGEQFFGPGTRLTVL.

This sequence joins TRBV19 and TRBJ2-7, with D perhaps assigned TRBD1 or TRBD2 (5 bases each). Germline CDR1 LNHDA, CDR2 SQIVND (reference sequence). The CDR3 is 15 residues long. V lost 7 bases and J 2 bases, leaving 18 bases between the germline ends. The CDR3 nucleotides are TGTGCCAGTAATCTGTGGGGACGGCTAACCTACGAGCAGTACTTC. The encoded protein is CASNLWGRLTYEQYF. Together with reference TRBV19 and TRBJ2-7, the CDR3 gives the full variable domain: DGGITQSPKYLFRKEGQNVTLSCEQNLNHDAMYWYRQDPGQGLRLIYYSQIVNDFQKGDIAEGYSVSREKKESFPLTVTSAQKNPTAFYLCASNLWGRLTYEQYFGPGTRLTVT.

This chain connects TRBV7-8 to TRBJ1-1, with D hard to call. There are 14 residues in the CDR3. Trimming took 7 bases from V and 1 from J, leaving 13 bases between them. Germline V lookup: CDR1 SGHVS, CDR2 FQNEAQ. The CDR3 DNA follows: TGTGCCAGCATCCTACCGATAACGAACACTGAAGCTTTCTTT. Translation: CASILPITNTEAFF.

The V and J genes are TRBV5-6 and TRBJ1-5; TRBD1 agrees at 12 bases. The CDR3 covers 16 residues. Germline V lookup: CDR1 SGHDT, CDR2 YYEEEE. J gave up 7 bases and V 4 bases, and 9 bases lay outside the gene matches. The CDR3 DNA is TGTGCCAGCAGCCGAATGGATGGGACAGGGGGCCAGCCCCAGCATTTT. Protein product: CASSRMDGTGGQPQHF.

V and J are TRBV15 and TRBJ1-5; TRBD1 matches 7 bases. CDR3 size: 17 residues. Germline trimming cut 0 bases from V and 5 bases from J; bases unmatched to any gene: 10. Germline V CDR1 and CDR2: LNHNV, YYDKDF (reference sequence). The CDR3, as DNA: TGTGCCACCAGCAGAGACCCACCGGGACAGTCGCATCAGCCCCAGCATTTT. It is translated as CATSRDPPGQSHQPQHF.

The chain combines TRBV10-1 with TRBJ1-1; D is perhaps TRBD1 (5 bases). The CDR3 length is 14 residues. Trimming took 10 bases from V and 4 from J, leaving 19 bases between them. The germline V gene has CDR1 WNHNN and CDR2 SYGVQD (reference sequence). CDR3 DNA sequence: TGCGCCACTCTGGGCGGGGGGACGGGCACTGAAGCTTTCTTT. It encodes CATLGGGTGTEAFF.

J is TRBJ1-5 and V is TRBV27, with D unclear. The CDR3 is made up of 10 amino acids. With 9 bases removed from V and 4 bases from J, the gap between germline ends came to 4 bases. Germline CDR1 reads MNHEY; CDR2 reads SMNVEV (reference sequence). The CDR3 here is CASMNQPQHF. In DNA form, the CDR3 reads TGTGCCAGTATGAATCAGCCCCAGCATTTT.

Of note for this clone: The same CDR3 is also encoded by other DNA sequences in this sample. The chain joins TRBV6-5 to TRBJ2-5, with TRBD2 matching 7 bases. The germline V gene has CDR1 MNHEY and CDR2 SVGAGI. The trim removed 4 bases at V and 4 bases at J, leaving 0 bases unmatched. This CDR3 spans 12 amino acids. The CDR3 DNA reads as TGTGCCAGCAGTTTAGCGGGAGAGACCCAGTACTTC. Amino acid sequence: CASSLAGETQYF.

The CDR3 loop is CSARDIYGYTF. CDR3 DNA sequence: TGCAGTGCTAGAGACATCTATGGCTACACCTTC. The rearrangement joins TRBV20-1 to TRBJ1-2, with unresolved D. Trimming left V 0 bases short and J 4 bases short, with 3 bases between. CDR3 size: 11 residues. The germline gives CDR1 DFQATT, CDR2 SNEGSKA (reference sequence).

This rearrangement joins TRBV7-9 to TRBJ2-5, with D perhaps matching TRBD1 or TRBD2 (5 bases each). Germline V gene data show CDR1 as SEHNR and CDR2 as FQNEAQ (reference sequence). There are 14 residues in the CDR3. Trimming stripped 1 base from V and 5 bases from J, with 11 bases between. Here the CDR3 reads CASSLVVGEETQYF. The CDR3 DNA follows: TGTGCCAGCAGCTTAGTCGTGGGGGAGGAGACCCAGTACTTC.